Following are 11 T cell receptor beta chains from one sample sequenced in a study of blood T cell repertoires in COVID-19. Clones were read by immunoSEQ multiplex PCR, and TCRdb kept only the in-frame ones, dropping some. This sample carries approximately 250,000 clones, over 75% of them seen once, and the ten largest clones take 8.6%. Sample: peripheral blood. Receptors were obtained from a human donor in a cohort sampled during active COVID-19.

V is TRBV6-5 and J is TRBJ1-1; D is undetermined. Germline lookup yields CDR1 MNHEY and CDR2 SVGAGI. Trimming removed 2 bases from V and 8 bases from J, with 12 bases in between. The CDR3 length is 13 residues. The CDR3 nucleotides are TGTGCCAGCAGTTACCGGAGTGGGAGGGAAGCTTTCTTT. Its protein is CASSYRSGREAFF.

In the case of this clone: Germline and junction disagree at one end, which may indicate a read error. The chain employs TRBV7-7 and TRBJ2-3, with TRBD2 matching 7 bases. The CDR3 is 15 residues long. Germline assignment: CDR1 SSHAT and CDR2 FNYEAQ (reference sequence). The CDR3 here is CASSPGTGGADTQYF. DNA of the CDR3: TGTGCTAGCAGCCCCGGGACGGGAGGTGCAGATACGCAGTATTTT. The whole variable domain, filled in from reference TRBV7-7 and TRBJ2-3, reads GAGVSQSPRYKVTKRGQDVTLRCDPISSHATLYWYQQALGQGPEFLTYFNYEAQPDKSGLPSDRFSAERPEGSISTLTIQRTEQRDSAMYRCASSPGTGGADTQYFGPGTRLTVL.

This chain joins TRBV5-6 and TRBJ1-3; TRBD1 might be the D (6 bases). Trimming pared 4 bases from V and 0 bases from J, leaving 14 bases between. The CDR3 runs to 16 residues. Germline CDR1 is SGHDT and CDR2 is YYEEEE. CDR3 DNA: TGTGCCAGCAGCAGATTTACAGGGCCCTCTGGAAACACCATATATTTT. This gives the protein CASSRFTGPSGNTIYF.

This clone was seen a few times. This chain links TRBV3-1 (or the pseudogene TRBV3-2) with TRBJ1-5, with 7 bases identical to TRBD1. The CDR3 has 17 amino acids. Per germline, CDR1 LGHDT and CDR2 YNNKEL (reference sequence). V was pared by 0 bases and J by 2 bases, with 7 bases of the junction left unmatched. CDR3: CASSQEGGIGGNQPQHF. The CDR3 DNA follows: TGTGCCAGCAGCCAAGAAGGGGGCATAGGGGGCAATCAGCCCCAGCATTTT.

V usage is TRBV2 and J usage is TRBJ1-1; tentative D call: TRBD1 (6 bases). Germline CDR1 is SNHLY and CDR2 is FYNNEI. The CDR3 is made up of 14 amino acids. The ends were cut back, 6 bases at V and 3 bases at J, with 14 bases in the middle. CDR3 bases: TGTGCCAGCAGGGCACGGAAGGGGGACACTGAAGCTTTCTTT. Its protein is CASRARKGDTEAFF. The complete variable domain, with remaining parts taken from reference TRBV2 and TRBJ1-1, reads EPEVTQTPSHQVTQMGQEVILRCVPISNHLYFYWYRQILGQKVEFLVSFYNNEISEKSEIFDDQFSVERPDGSNFTLKIRSTKLEDSAMYFCASRARKGDTEAFFGQGTRLTVV.

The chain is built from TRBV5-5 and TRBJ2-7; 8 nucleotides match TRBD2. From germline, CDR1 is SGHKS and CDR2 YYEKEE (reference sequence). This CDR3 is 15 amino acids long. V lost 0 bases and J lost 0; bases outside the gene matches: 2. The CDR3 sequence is CASSLDGRGSYEQYF. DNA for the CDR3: TGTGCCAGCAGCTTGGACGGGAGGGGCTCCTACGAGCAGTACTTC.

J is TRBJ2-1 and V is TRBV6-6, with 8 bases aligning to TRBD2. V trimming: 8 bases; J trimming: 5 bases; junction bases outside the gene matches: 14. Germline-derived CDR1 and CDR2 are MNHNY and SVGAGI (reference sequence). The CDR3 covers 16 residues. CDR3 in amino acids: CASLAPASGYHNEQFF. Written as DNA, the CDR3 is TGTGCCAGCCTGGCCCCGGCTAGCGGGTACCACAATGAGCAGTTCTTC.

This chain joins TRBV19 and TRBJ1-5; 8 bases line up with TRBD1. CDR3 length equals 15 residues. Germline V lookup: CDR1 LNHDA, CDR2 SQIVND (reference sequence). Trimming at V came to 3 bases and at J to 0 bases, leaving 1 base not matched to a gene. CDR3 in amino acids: CASSMTGASNQPQHF. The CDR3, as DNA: TGTGCCAGTAGTATGACAGGGGCTAGCAATCAGCCCCAGCATTTT.

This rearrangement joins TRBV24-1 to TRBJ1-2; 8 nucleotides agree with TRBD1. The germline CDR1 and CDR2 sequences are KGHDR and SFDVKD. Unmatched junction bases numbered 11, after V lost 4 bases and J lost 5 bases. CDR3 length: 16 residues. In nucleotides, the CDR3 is TGTGCCACCAGTGACCACACGGGACAGGCCCTATATGGCTACACCTTC. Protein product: CATSDHTGQALYGYTF.

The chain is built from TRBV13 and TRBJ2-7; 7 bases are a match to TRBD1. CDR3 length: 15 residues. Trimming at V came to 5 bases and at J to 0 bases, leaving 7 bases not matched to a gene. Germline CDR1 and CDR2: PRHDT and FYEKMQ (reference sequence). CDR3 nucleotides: TGTGCCAGCAGCATACAGGGGCCCCTCTCCTACGAGCAGTACTTC. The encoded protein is CASSIQGPLSYEQYF.

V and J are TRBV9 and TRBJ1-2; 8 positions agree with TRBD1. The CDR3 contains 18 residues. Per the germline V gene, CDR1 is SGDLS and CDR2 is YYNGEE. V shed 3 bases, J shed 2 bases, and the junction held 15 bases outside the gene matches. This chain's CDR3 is CASSAPILTGARNYGYTF. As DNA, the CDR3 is TGTGCCAGCAGCGCCCCGATACTGACAGGGGCGCGCAACTATGGCTACACCTTC.